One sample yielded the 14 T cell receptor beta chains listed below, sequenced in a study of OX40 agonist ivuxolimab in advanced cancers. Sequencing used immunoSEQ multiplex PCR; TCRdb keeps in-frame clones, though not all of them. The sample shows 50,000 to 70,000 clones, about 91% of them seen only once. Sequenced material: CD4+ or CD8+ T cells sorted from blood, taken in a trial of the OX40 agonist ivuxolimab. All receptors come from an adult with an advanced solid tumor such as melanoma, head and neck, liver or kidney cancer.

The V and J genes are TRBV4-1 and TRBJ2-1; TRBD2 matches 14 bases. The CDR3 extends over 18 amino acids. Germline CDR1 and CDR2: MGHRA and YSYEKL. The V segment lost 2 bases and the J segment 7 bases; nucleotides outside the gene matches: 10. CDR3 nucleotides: TGCGCCAGCAGCCAAACCCCGGGACTAGCGGGGGCCTGGAATGAGCAGTTCTTC. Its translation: CASSQTPGLAGAWNEQFF.

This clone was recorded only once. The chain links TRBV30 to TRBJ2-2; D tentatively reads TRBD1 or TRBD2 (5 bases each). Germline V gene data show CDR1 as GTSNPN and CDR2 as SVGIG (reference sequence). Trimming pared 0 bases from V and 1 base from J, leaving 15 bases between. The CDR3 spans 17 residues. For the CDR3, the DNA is TGTGCCTGGAGTGTACGGGTGGGGACGGTGAACACCGGGGAGCTGTTTTTT. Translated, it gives CAWSVRVGTVNTGELFF.

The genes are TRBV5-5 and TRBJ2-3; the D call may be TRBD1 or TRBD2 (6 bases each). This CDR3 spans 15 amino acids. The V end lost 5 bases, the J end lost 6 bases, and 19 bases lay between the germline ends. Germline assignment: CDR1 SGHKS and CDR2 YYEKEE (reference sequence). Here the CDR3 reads CASRFAGQGGDTQYF. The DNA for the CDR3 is TGTGCCAGCAGGTTCGCGGGGCAAGGGGGTGATACGCAGTATTTT.

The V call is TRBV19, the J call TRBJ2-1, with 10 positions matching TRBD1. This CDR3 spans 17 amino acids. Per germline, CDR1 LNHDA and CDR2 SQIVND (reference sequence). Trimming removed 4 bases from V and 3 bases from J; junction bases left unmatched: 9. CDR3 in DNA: TGTGCCAGTAGTAGGTACCGGACAGGGGGATTCTACAATGAGCAGTTCTTC. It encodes CASSRYRTGGFYNEQFF.

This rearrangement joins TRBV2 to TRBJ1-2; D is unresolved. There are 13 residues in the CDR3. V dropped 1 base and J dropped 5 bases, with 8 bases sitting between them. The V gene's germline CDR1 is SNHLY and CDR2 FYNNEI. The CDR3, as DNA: TGTGCCAGCAGTGAAGGGGATGGATATGGCTACACCTTC. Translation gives CASSEGDGYGYTF.

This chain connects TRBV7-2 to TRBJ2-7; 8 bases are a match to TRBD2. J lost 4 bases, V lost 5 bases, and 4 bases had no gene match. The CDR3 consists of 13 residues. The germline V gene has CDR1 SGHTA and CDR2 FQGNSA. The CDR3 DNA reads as TGTGCCAGCAGCCGTAGCGGGAAGTACGAGCAGTACTTC. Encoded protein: CASSRSGKYEQYF.

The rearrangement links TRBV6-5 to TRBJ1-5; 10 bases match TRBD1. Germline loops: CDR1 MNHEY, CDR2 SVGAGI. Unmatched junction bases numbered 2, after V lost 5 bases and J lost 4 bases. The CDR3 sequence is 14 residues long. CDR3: CASSRQGANQPQHF. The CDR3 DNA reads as TGTGCCAGCAGTCGACAGGGGGCAAATCAGCCCCAGCATTTT.

Here the CDR3 reads CASSLDSPNTGELFF. Here the CDR3 DNA reads TGTGCCAGCAGTTTAGATAGCCCGAACACCGGGGAGCTGTTTTTT. This rearrangement joins TRBV27 to TRBJ2-2; D not resolved. Germline CDR1 reads MNHEY; CDR2 reads SMNVEV (reference sequence). The V end lost 2 bases, the J end lost 0 bases, and 7 bases lay between the germline ends. The CDR3 length is 15 residues.

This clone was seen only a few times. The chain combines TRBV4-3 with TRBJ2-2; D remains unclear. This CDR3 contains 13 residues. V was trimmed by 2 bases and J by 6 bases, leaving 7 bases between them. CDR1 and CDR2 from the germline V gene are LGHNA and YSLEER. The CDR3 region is CASSQFRAGELFF. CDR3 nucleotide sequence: TGCGCCAGCAGCCAATTCCGTGCCGGGGAGCTGTTTTTT.

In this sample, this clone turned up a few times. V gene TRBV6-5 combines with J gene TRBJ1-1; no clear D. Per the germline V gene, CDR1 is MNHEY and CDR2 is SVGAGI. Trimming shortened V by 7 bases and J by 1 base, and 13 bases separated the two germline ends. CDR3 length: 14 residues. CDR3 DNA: TGTGCCAGCACCCTTCGTCAGACGAACACTGAAGCTTTCTTT. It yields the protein CASTLRQTNTEAFF.

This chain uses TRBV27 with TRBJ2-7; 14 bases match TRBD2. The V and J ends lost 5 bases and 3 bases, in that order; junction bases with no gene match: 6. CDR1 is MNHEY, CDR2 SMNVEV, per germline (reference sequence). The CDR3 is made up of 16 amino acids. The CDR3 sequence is CASSLTGTSGSYEQYF. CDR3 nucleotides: TGTGCCAGCAGTCTAACCGGGACTAGCGGGAGCTACGAGCAGTACTTC.

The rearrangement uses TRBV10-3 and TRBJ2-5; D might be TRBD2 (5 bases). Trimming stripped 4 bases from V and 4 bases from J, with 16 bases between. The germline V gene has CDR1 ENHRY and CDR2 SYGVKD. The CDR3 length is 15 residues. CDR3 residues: CAISAQLESPETQYF. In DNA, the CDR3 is TGTGCCATCAGTGCGCAACTAGAGTCCCCAGAGACCCAGTACTTC.

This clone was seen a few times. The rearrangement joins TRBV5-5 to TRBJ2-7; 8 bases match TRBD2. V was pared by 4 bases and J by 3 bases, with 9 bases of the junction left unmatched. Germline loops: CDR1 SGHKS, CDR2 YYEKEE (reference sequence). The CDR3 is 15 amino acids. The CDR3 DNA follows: TGTGCCAGCAGCAACGGACTAGCCGATGTCTACGAGCAGTACTTC. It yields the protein CASSNGLADVYEQYF.

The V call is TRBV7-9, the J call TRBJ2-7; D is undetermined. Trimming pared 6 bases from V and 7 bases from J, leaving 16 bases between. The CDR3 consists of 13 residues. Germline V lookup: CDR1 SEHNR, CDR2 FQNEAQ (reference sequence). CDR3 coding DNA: TGTGCCAGCAGTAACGACATATCTGGGGAGCAGTACTTC. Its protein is CASSNDISGEQYF.